The rows below give T cell receptor beta chains drawn from one sample of a study of identifying expanded T cells in peripheral blood. Method: immunoSEQ multiplex PCR; TCRdb's copy keeps in-frame clones and lacks some. This sample has some 78,000 clones, with approximately 84% found just once. The sample comprised blood. These receptors were taken from a person aged 18 to 70 in good health. Both conserved end residues are part of each CDR3. The D gene is left open where the match is weak. Only some rows state a clone size, as once, few, many or a class for expanded clones.

>TRBJ1-2|-|few|TRBV28
TGTGCCACGTACCCCCCGGGGCAAGATAAAGGCTACACCTTC
CATYPPGQDKGYTF
>TRBJ1-1|TRBD1|once|TRBV10-3
TGTGCCATCAGCCCGGGACAGGGGAACACTGAAGCTTTCTTT
CAISPGQGNTEAFF
>TRBJ2-1|-|-|TRBV9
TGTGCCAGCAGCCCAGACATTGGCTCCTACAATGAGCAGTTCTTC
CASSPDIGSYNEQFF
>TRBJ2-5|-|-|TRBV7-2
TGTGCCAGCAGCTACCCTTTTGGCCCCTCGGGAGAGACCCAGTACTTC
CASSYPFGPSGETQYF
>TRBJ2-3|TRBD2|-|TRBV29-1
TGCAGCGTTGTACTAGCGGCCGGGGATACGCAGTATTTT
CSVVLAAGDTQYF
>TRBJ1-5|TRBD1|-|TRBV7-9
TGTGCCAGCAGCCCCGCGAGGTGGGACAGGGATCAGCCCCAGCATTTT
CASSPARWDRDQPQHF
>TRBJ2-2|-|-|TRBV7-3
TGTGCCAGCAGCGTAACGGGGGGCATGAACACCGGGGAGCTGTTTTTT
CASSVTGGMNTGELFF
>TRBJ2-7|-|-|TRBV18
TGTGCCAGCTCCCCGGGACAATTCTACGAGCAGTACTTC
CASSPGQFYEQYF
>TRBJ2-7|TRBD2|-|TRBV5-1
TGCGCCAGCAGGAAAAAGGAACTAGCGGGAGGGTCCCACGAGCAGTACTTC
CASRKKELAGGSHEQYF
>TRBJ2-7|TRBD2|-|TRBV28
TGTGCCAGCACCCCCGGCAATAGCGGGATGAATACCTGCTACGAGCAGTACTTC
CASTPGNSGMNTCYEQYF
>TRBJ1-4|TRBD1|-|TRBV19
TGTGCCAGTAGTACAGGACAGGTACATTCGGGCGCAACTAATGAAAAACTGTTTTTT
CASSTGQVHSGATNEKLFF
>TRBJ2-1|TRBD1|-|TRBV7-2
TGTGCCAGCAGCTTTTTCGAAAGGCAGGGGGTCATGAATGAGCAGTTCTTC
CASSFFERQGVMNEQFF
>TRBJ2-5|TRBD2|-|TRBV11-2
TGTGCCAGCAGCTCAACGATCTCTAGCGGGAGTTCGGGTGAGACCCAGTACTTC
CASSSTISSGSSGETQYF
>TRBJ1-3|-|-|TRBV5-6
TGTGCCAGCAGCTTGGGACTGGGCTCTGGAAACACCATATATTTT
CASSLGLGSGNTIYF
>TRBJ1-5|-|-|TRBV25-1
TGTGCCAGCAGTGGGCAGGGGAGGGAGCCCCAGCATTTT
CASSGQGREPQHF
>TRBJ2-7|TRBD2|-|TRBV19
TGTGCCTCCAACCAGCTAGCGGGAGCGGGCGAGCAGTACTTC
CASNQLAGAGEQYF
>TRBJ1-4|-|-|TRBV29-1
TGCAGCGTTGCGGAGGGGGGTAATGAAAAACTGTTTTTT
CSVAEGGNEKLFF
>TRBJ2-2|TRBD2|-|TRBV27
TGTGCCAGCTCACTAGCGGGCAGTACCGGGGAGCTGTTTTTT
CASSLAGSTGELFF
>TRBJ1-1|TRBD1|-|TRBV7-2
TGTGCCAGCACCGTTTACAGGGGATTGGAAGCTTTCTTT
CASTVYRGLEAFF
>TRBJ2-2|-|-|TRBV27
TGTGCCAGCAGTTTAATGGGGGGCTCGTCCACCGGGGAGCTGTTTTTT
CASSLMGGSSTGELFF
>TRBJ2-5|TRBD2|-|TRBV9
TGTGCCAGCAGCGTAGTGTCGGGAGGAGAGACCCAGTACTTC
CASSVVSGGETQYF
>TRBJ1-1|TRBD1|-|TRBV7-2
TGTGCCAGCAGCTTAGTGGGACAGGGAGGCACTGAAGCTTTCTTT
CASSLVGQGGTEAFF
>TRBJ1-5|TRBD1|-|TRBV27
TGTGCCAGCAGGCCAAGGGACAGTATCCTTGATAGCAATCAGCCCCAGCATTTT
CASRPRDSILDSNQPQHF
>TRBJ2-5|TRBD1|-|TRBV15
TGTGCCACCAGCAGACCGGACAGGGCGCGCGAGACCCAGTACTTC
CATSRPDRARETQYF
>TRBJ1-3|-|-|TRBV6-1
TGTGCCAGCAGTGTGGGCAGCCCGTCCGCTGGAAACACCATATATTTT
CASSVGSPSAGNTIYF
>TRBJ1-3|-|-|TRBV27
TGTGCCAGCAGCCCTTCGTGGGCGGGTGGAAACACCATATATTTT
CASSPSWAGGNTIYF
>TRBJ2-4|-|-|TRBV28
TGTGCCAGCAGTCCGACCGTCCTAGCCAAAAACATTCAGTACTTC
CASSPTVLAKNIQYF
>TRBJ1-5|-|-|TRBV21-1
TGTGCCAGCAGCCTCAAAGTGAGGGGGCGCAATCAGCCCCAGCATTTT
CASSLKVRGRNQPQHF
>TRBJ2-5|TRBD2|-|TRBV19
TGTGCCAGTAATCCGGGACTAGCGGGGGAAGAGACCCAGTACTTC
CASNPGLAGEETQYF
>TRBJ2-2|-|-|TRBV5-3
TGTGCCAGAAGCTTGGAAGTGGAGGACCGTACAGGAGGAAACACCGGGGAGCTGTTTTTT
CARSLEVEDRTGGNTGELFF
>TRBJ2-5|TRBD2|-|TRBV5-1
TGCGCCAGCAGCTTGGGTCTAGCGGGAGAGACCCAGTACTTC
CASSLGLAGETQYF
>TRBJ1-4|-|-|TRBV13
TGTGCCAGCAGCCACAGGACAGAAACTGAAAAACTGTTTTTT
CASSHRTETEKLFF
>TRBJ1-4|TRBD1|few|TRBV19
TGTGCCAGTAGTACGACAGGGATTGGTGAAAAACTGTTTTTT
CASSTTGIGEKLFF
>TRBJ2-7|TRBD1|-|TRBV5-6
TGTGCCAGCAGCCATGGGACAGGGGGCGGATACGAGCAGTACTTC
CASSHGTGGGYEQYF
>TRBJ1-2|TRBD1|-|TRBV7-2
TGTGCCAGCAGCTTCGGACAGGGCTATGGCTACACCTTC
CASSFGQGYGYTF
>TRBJ1-4|-|-|TRBV6-5
TGTGCCATCACACCTACGCGGGCACATAAACTGTTTTTT
CAITPTRAHKLFF
>TRBJ2-5|TRBD2|-|TRBV28
TGTGCCAGCAGCCGACTAGCGGGAGATGAGACCCAGTACTTC
CASSRLAGDETQYF
>TRBJ2-5|-|-|TRBV18
TGTGCCAGCTCACCCTTACTGGGGGGCGAGACCCAGTACTTC
CASSPLLGGETQYF
>TRBJ1-2|-|-|TRBV7-9
TGTGCCAGCAGGGGGCAGGAATTTTATGGCTACACCTTC
CASRGQEFYGYTF
>TRBJ1-1|-|-|TRBV15
TGTGCCACCAGCAGAGATTTAGAAAACACTGAAGCTTTCTTT
CATSRDLENTEAFF
>TRBJ2-7|-|-|TRBV27
TGTGCCAGCAGAAGGGAACTAGCCCCCTACGAGCAGTACTTC
CASRRELAPYEQYF
>TRBJ2-3|-|-|TRBV6-4
TGTGCCAGCAGAACCCTACGCCGAGGGTGGGGGTGTTGG
CASRTLRRGWGCW
>TRBJ1-2|-|-|TRBV5-1
TGCGCCAGCAGCTTGGCCCAGGGCTATGGCTACACCTTC
CASSLAQGYGYTF
>TRBJ1-4|-|many|TRBV5-1
TGCGCCAGCGCTGAAAGGGGAAATGAAAAACTGTTTTTT
CASAERGNEKLFF
>TRBJ1-5|-|-|TRBV21-1
TGTGCCAGCAGCAAAGACAACCCTCAGCCCCAGCATTTT
CASSKDNPQPQHF
>TRBJ2-5|-|-|TRBV29-1
TGCAGCGTTGAGGAGGGGACGGGTATGGAGACCCAGTACTTC
CSVEEGTGMETQYF
>TRBJ1-1|-|-|TRBV7-7
TGTGCTAGCAGCCCCAACAGGGATGGCACTGAAGCTTTCTTT
CASSPNRDGTEAFF
>TRBJ2-3|TRBD2|-|TRBV7-8
TGTGCCAGCAGCTTAAGGCTAGCGGGAGTGGCAGATACGCAGTATTTT
CASSLRLAGVADTQYF
>TRBJ2-2|TRBD1|-|TRBV5-4
TGTGCCAGCAGCTTAGGACAGGGTGCCACCGGGGAGCTGTTTTTT
CASSLGQGATGELFF
>TRBJ2-3|-|once|TRBV19
TGTGCCAGTAGTATTATTGCGGATAGCTCAGATACGCAGTATTTT
CASSIIADSSDTQYF
>TRBJ2-7|TRBD1|-|TRBV19
TGTGCCAGTAGTACCCGGAAGGACAGGGCGCTGACCCTTAGCTACGAGCAGTACTTC
CASSTRKDRALTLSYEQYF
>TRBJ1-1|-|-|TRBV23-1
TGCGCCAGCAGTCAATCGAGGTGGGATATCCCTGAAGCTTTCTTT
CASSQSRWDIPEAFF
>TRBJ2-5|TRBD1|-|TRBV18
TGTGCCAGCTCACCTATCCGGGACAGAGAGACCCAGTACTTC
CASSPIRDRETQYF
>TRBJ1-4|-|-|TRBV6-1
TGTGCCAGCAGTGAAGCGCTAGTAGGAGGAACTAATGAAAAACTGTTTTTT
CASSEALVGGTNEKLFF
>TRBJ1-2|-|few|TRBV7-3
TGTGCCAGCAGCCCAGGACACTCCGGGTGGGGCTACACCTTC
CASSPGHSGWGYTF
>TRBJ1-3|TRBD1|-|TRBV6-1
TGTGCCAGCAGTGAAAGGGGACAGGGGGGGAGAAACACCATATATTTT
CASSERGQGGRNTIYF
>TRBJ2-1|-|-|TRBV28
TGTGCCAGCAGCCGGGACTCCTACCTGGAAGATGAGCAGTTCTTC
CASSRDSYLEDEQFF
>TRBJ2-7|TRBD1|once|TRBV11-3
TGTGCCAGCAGCCCGAGGACAGGGGGTTTCGGCGAGCAGTACTTC
CASSPRTGGFGEQYF
>TRBJ1-1|TRBD1|-|TRBV20-1
TGCAGTGCTCCCTGGACAGGGGGAGCTTTCTTT
CSAPWTGGAFF